A single sample gave rise to the 9 T cell receptor beta chains below, sequenced in a study of cytomegalovirus exposure and HLA in healthy donors. Researchers ran the PCR with 60 Vbeta and 13 Jbeta primers. The data were produced by immunoSEQ multiplex PCR, yet TCRdb's version contains in-frame clones alone and is incomplete. The table for this sample gives some 120,000 clones. Sample: PBMCs. These receptors all come from a woman aged 60 to 75 in good health and CMV-seronegative.

The V and J genes are TRBV19 and TRBJ1-1; a possible D gene is TRBD1 (5 bases). CDR1 and CDR2 (germline): LNHDA, SQIVND (reference sequence). The CDR3 consists of 12 residues. V was clipped by 3 bases and J by 4 bases, with 6 bases between them. The CDR3 nucleotides read TGTGCCAGTAGTATTAGGGGCACTGAAGCTTTCTTT. Its protein is CASSIRGTEAFF.

The chain couples TRBV18 to TRBJ1-5; no definite D call. The germline V gene encodes CDR1 KGHSH and CDR2 LQKENI. With 5 bases removed from V and 2 bases from J, the gap between germline ends came to 16 bases. This CDR3 has 16 residues. CDR3 protein: CASSNQVSRGNQPQHF. In nucleotides, the CDR3 is TGTGCCAGCTCAAACCAGGTCTCCAGAGGCAATCAGCCCCAGCATTTT.

J is TRBJ2-5 and V is TRBV5-1; the D gene is possibly TRBD2 (5 bases). Germline V gives CDR1 SGHRS, CDR2 YFSETQ. The CDR3 has 14 amino acids. Trimming pared 4 bases from V and 1 base from J, leaving 11 bases between. Here the CDR3 DNA reads TGCGCCAGCAGCCAAGGAGGCTCCCAAGAGACCCAGTACTTC. Protein sequence: CASSQGGSQETQYF.

The chain links TRBV2 to TRBJ1-2; 11 bases are a match to TRBD1. Germline loops: CDR1 SNHLY, CDR2 FYNNEI. The CDR3 is 14 residues long. Losses at the gene ends were 6 bases for V and 9 bases for J; bases not matched to a gene: 9. The CDR3 sequence is CASREGTGGKSYTF. The CDR3, as DNA: TGTGCCAGCAGGGAGGGGACAGGGGGTAAGAGCTACACCTTC.

This chain links TRBV25-1 with TRBJ2-7; 9 bases align to TRBD1. The CDR3 is 13 residues long. Trimming removed 6 bases from V and 2 bases from J; junction bases left unmatched: 2. CDR1 is MGHDK and CDR2 is SYGVNS in the germline V gene. This CDR3 reads CASSRDRAYEQYF. CDR3 sequence (DNA): TGTGCCAGCAGCCGGGACAGGGCCTACGAGCAGTACTTC.

The J gene is TRBJ1-1, the V gene TRBV18; D is possibly TRBD1 (5 bases). Germline lookup yields CDR1 KGHSH and CDR2 LQKENI. V lost 6 bases, J lost 0 bases, and 17 bases lay in between. CDR3 length: 16 amino acids. The CDR3 loop reads CASSPSVGHLNTEAFF. The DNA of the CDR3 is TGTGCCAGCTCCCCATCCGTCGGACACTTGAACACTGAAGCTTTCTTT.

The rearrangement joins TRBV11-2 to TRBJ1-6; no firm D call. The V gene's germline CDR1 is SGHAT and CDR2 FQNNGV. The CDR3 spans 16 residues. V gave up 5 bases and J gave up 4 bases, with 15 bases separating them. This CDR3 is CASSPRGQTYNSPLHF. The CDR3 nucleotides are TGTGCCAGCAGCCCCCGAGGGCAGACATATAATTCACCCCTCCACTTT.

The V call is TRBV9, the J call TRBJ2-1; possible D gene TRBD2, 5 bases. Germline CDR1 reads SGDLS; CDR2 reads YYNGEE. The CDR3 is 13 amino acids. V shed 4 bases and J shed 8 bases, with 13 bases lying between them. This chain's CDR3 is CASSFQTRYEQFF. The DNA for the CDR3 is TGTGCCAGCAGCTTCCAAACTAGGTATGAGCAGTTCTTC.

The chain employs TRBV10-3 and TRBJ2-7; no firm D call. CDR1 ENHRY and CDR2 SYGVKD come from the germline V gene. Trimming removed 2 bases from V and 3 bases from J, with 5 bases in between. The CDR3 extends over 12 amino acids. The CDR3 DNA follows: TGTGCCATCAGTGAGAACGGCTACGAGCAGTACTTC. Encoded protein: CAISENGYEQYF.